Listed here are 10 T cell receptor beta chains from one sample, sequenced in a study of shared clonotypes between healthy human individuals. TCRdb keeps only in-frame clones here, not all; method: immunoSEQ multiplex PCR. This sample has fewer than 700,000 clones; about 95% occur once, and the top ten carry about 0.11%. Cells designated naive CD8 were CD45RO-negative and were positively selected for CCR7, with terminally differentiated effector memory CD45RA+ cells excluded. Sequenced input: naive CD8+ T cells sorted from blood. Source of these receptors: a woman in her 30s in good health.

This clone came up once. V usage is TRBV11-2 and J usage is TRBJ2-2; D is tentatively TRBD1 or TRBD2 (6 bases each). V lost 1 base, J lost 1 base, and 10 bases lay in between. The germline CDR1 and CDR2 sequences are SGHAT and FQNNGV. This CDR3 is built from 16 residues. In DNA, the CDR3 is TGTGCCAGCAGCTTAGTCCGGGGGCGGAACACCGGGGAGCTGTTTTTT. This translates into CASSLVRGRNTGELFF.

This sequence joins TRBV2 and TRBJ2-1; D is possibly TRBD1 (5 bases). CDR3 length: 12 residues. Trimming took off 4 bases at V and 5 bases at J, with 6 bases between the two ends. Germline lookup yields CDR1 SNHLY and CDR2 FYNNEI. The CDR3 bases are TGTGCCAGCAGTGCAGGGAACAATGAGCAGTTCTTC. Its protein is CASSAGNNEQFF.

The rearrangement uses TRBV28 and TRBJ2-3; 12 bases map to TRBD2. J was trimmed by 2 bases and V by 6 bases; bases with no gene match: 15. The CDR3 sequence is 19 residues long. Germline CDR1 MDHEN, CDR2 SYDVKM. Here the CDR3 DNA reads TGTGCCAGCAGCTTCGTCCCCGGGACTAGCGGGTTTTCCACAGATACGCAGTATTTT. This sequence encodes CASSFVPGTSGFSTDTQYF.

This rearrangement joins TRBV27 to TRBJ1-1, with 7 bases aligning to TRBD1. This CDR3 spans 18 amino acids. Germline lookup yields CDR1 MNHEY and CDR2 SMNVEV (reference sequence). V lost 0 bases to trimming and J lost 0 bases; unmatched junction nucleotides: 10. The CDR3 region is CASSLSLQGGGLNTEAFF. Here the CDR3 DNA reads TGTGCCAGCAGTTTATCGCTACAGGGAGGGGGCCTGAACACTGAAGCTTTCTTT.

This rearrangement joins TRBV7-6 to TRBJ2-7; a weak D match, TRBD2 (6 bases). The CDR3 is 15 amino acids. CDR1 SGHVS and CDR2 FNYEAQ come from the germline V gene. The V and J ends lost 1 base and 0 bases respectively, with 10 bases between them. This CDR3 reads CASSLGAGPSYEQYF. The CDR3 nucleotides are TGTGCCAGCAGCTTAGGGGCGGGACCCTCCTACGAGCAGTACTTC.

The rearrangement uses TRBV7-9 and TRBJ2-7; D perhaps matches TRBD2 (5 bases). Trimming removed 5 bases from V and 1 base from J, with 15 bases in between. The CDR3 is 15 residues long. Germline lookup yields CDR1 SEHNR and CDR2 FQNEAQ (reference sequence). This CDR3 reads CASSPKAEVSYEQYF. In nucleotides, the CDR3 is TGTGCCAGCAGCCCAAAGGCGGAGGTGTCCTACGAGCAGTACTTC.

The CDR3 bases are TGTGCCAGCAGTCTCCTTGGGGGGGTCTACGAGCAGTACTTC. It codes for CASSLLGGVYEQYF. The chain is built from TRBV27 and TRBJ2-7, with 7 bases that match TRBD2. This CDR3 has 14 amino acids. After removal of 5 bases from V and 3 bases from J, the junction contained 7 bases not matched to a gene. Germline V gene sequence: CDR1 MNHEY, CDR2 SMNVEV (reference sequence).

The V gene is TRBV5-4, the J gene TRBJ1-1, with 8 bases that match TRBD1. The germline gives CDR1 SGHNT, CDR2 YYREEE (reference sequence). The CDR3 runs 14 residues. V lost 5 bases, J lost 4 bases, and 7 bases stayed unmatched. DNA for the CDR3: TGTGCCAGCAGTTACGGGACAGGTACCACTGAAGCTTTCTTT. Its translation is CASSYGTGTTEAFF.

The chain uses TRBV18 and TRBJ1-3, with D unclear. The CDR3 loop spans 19 amino acids. Germline CDR1 and CDR2: KGHSH and LQKENI. V gave up 2 bases and J gave up 0 bases, with 20 bases separating them. The DNA of the CDR3 is TGTGCCAGCTCACCAGGGTCGACCGCGACCAGAAGCTCTGGAAACACCATATATTTT. It translates to CASSPGSTATRSSGNTIYF.

The chain links TRBV9 to TRBJ1-2; perhaps TRBD1 as D (6 bases). The V end was cut by 3 bases, the J end by 4 bases, with 16 bases between. Germline values: CDR1 SGDLS, CDR2 YYNGEE. The CDR3 totals 15 residues. CDR3 coding DNA: TGTGCCAGCAGCGGGTGGCAGGGGACCATCTATGGCTACACCTTC. This encodes CASSGWQGTIYGYTF.